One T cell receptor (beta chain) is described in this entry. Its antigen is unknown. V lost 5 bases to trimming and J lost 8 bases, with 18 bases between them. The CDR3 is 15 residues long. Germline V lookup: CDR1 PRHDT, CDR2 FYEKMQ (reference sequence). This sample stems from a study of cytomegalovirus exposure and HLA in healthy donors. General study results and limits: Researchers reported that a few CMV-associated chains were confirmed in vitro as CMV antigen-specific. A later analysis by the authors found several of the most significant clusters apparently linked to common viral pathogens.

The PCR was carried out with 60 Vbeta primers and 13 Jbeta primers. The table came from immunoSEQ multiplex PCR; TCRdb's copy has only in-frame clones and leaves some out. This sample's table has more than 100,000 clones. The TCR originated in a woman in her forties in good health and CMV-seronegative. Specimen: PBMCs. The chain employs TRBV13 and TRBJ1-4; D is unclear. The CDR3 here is CASSLRLLRGEKLFF. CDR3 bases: TGTGCCAGCAGCCTACGCCTTTTAAGAGGGGAAAAACTGTTTTTT.